A single sample is the source of the 5 T cell receptor beta chains below, sequenced in a study of shared clonotypes between healthy human individuals. Sequenced by immunoSEQ multiplex PCR; TCRdb stores in-frame clones only, minus some. Here the sample spans some 2,000,000 clones, 90% to 95% being singletons. Sequencing was done on a sample of naive CD4+ T cells sorted from blood. Subset described: CD45RA+ positively selected. The source is a man aged 18 to 29 in good health.

V gene TRBV9 combines with J gene TRBJ1-4; D possibly corresponds to TRBD1 (6 bases). CDR3 length: 15 residues. Germline V gene data show CDR1 as SGDLS and CDR2 as YYNGEE. V was trimmed by 6 bases and J by 0 bases, leaving 12 bases between them. The CDR3 region has the DNA TGTGCCAGCACCAAGGCAGGGGCAACTAATGAAAAACTGTTTTTT. Translated: CASTKAGATNEKLFF.

The rearrangement links TRBV7-9 to TRBJ2-7; the match to TRBD2 covers 12 bases. This CDR3 comprises 15 residues. The germline gives CDR1 SEHNR, CDR2 FQNEAQ (reference sequence). With V trimmed by 3 bases and J by 3 bases, 3 bases remained unmatched. CDR3 sequence reads: CASSLGLAGFYEQYF. CDR3 bases: TGTGCCAGCAGCTTGGGACTAGCGGGCTTCTACGAGCAGTACTTC.

The V call is TRBV7-9, the J call TRBJ2-2, with unresolved D. V was shortened by 0 bases and J by 3 bases, with 8 bases between the two germline ends. From germline, CDR1 is SEHNR and CDR2 FQNEAQ (reference sequence). CDR3 length equals 15 residues. CDR3 DNA: TGTGCCAGCAGCTTAGCCGAGTTGGACACCGGGGAGCTGTTTTTT. This gives the protein CASSLAELDTGELFF.

The rearrangement joins TRBV30 to TRBJ2-3; D is perhaps TRBD2 (5 bases). The V end lost 5 bases, the J end lost 4 bases, and 16 bases lay between the germline ends. CDR1 and CDR2 (germline): GTSNPN, SVGIG (reference sequence). CDR3 length equals 14 residues. Written as DNA, the CDR3 is TGTGCCTGGTCTCCTATCGGAGGCTCAGATACGCAGTATTTT. Amino acids: CAWSPIGGSDTQYF.

The V call is TRBV5-6, the J call TRBJ1-1; D is possibly TRBD1 (6 bases). V was clipped by 1 base and J by 1 base, with 11 bases between them. Germline loops: CDR1 SGHDT, CDR2 YYEEEE. The CDR3 runs 15 residues. This CDR3 reads CASSLPGAENTEAFF. The CDR3 coding sequence is TGTGCCAGCAGCTTGCCGGGGGCAGAGAACACTGAAGCTTTCTTT.